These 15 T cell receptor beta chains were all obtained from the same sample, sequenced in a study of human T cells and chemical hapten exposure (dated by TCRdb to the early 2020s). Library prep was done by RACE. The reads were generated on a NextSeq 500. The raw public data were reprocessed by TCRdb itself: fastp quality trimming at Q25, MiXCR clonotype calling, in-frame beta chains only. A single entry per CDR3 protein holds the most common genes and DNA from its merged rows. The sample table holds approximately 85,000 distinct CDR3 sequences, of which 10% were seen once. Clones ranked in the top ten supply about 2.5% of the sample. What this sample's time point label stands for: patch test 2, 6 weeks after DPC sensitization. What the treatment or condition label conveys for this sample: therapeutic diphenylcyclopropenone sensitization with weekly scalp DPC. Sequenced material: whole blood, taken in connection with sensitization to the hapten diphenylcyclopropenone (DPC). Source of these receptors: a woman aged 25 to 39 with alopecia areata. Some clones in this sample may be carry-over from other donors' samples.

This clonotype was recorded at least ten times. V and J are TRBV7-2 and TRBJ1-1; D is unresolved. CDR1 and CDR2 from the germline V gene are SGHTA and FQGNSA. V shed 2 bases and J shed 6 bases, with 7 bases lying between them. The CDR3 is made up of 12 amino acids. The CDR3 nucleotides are TGTGCCAGCAGCTTAATAAGGGCTGAAGCTTTCTTT. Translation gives CASSLIRAEAFF.

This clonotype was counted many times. In DNA form, the CDR3 reads TGTGCCACCAGCCCACATCGGGGATCCTACAATGAGCAGTTCTTC. It is translated as CATSPHRGSYNEQFF. This chain links TRBV15 with TRBJ2-1; TRBD2 might be the D (5 bases). Deletions cut 5 bases from V and 1 base from J, with 12 bases between. Looked up from germline, CDR1 is LNHNV and CDR2 is YYDKDF (reference sequence). The CDR3 is 15 residues long.

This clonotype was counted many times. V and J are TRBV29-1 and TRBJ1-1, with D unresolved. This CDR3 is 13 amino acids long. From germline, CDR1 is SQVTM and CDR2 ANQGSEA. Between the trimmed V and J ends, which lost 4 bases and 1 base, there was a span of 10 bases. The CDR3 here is CSVAISGNTEAFF. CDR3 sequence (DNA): TGCAGCGTTGCTATTTCAGGGAACACTGAAGCTTTCTTT.

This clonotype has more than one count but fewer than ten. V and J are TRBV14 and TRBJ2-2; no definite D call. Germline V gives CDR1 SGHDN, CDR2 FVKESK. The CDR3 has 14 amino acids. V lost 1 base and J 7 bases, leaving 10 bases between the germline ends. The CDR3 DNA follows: TGTGCCAGCAGCCAAGGGGCCGCTATCGGGGAGCTGTTTTTT. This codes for CASSQGAAIGELFF.

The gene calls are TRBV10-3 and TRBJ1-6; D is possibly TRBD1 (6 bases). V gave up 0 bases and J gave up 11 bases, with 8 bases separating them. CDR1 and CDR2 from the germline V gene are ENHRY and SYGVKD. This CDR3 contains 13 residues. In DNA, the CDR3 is TGTGCCATCAGTGAGTCAACAGGGACACCCCTCCACTTT. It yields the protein CAISESTGTPLHF.

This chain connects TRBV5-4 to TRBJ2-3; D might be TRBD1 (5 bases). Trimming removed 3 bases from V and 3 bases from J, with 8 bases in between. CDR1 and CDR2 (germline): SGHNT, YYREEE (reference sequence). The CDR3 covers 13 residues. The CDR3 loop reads CASSSGWTDTQYF. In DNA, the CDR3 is TGTGCCAGCAGCTCAGGGTGGACAGATACGCAGTATTTT.

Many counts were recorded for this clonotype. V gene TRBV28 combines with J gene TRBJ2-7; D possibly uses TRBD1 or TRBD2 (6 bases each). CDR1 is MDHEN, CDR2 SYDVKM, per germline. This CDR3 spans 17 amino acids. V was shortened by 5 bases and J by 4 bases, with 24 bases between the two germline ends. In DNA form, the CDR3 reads TGTGCCAGCAGTATTTTCCGGACAGCCCCCCGGGGGTACGAGCAGTACTTC. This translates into CASSIFRTAPRGYEQYF.

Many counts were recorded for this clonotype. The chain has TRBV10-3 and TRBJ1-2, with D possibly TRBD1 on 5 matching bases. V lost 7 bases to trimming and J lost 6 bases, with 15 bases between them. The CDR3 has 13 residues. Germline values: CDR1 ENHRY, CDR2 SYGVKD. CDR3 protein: CAITGKGTHGYTF. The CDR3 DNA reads TGTGCCATCACTGGAAAGGGGACCCATGGCTACACCTTC.

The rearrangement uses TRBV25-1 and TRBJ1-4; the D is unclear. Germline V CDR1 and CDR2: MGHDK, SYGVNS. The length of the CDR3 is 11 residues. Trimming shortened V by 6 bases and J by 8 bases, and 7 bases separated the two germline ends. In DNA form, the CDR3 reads TGTGCCAGCAGCGTAGGAGAAAAACTGTTTTTT. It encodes CASSVGEKLFF.

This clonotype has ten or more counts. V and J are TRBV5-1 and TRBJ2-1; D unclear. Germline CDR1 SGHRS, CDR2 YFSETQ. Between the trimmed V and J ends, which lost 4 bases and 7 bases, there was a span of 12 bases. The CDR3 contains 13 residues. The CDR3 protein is CASSTLNLNEQFF. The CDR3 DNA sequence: TGCGCCAGCAGCACACTAAATTTGAATGAGCAGTTCTTC.

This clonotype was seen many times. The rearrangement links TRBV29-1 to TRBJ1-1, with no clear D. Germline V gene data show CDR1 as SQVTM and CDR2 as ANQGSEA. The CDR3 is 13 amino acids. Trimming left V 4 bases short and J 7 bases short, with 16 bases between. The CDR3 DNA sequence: TGCAGCGTTGCGGTCGGAGGACGGGGTGAAGCTTTCTTT. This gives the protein CSVAVGGRGEAFF.

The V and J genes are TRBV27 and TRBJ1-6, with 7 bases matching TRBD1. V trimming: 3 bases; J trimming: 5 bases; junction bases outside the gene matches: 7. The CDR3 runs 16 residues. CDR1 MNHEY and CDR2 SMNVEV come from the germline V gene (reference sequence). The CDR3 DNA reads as TGTGCCAGCAGTTTTTCCAGGGGGTCTGATAATTCACCCCTCCACTTT. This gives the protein CASSFSRGSDNSPLHF.

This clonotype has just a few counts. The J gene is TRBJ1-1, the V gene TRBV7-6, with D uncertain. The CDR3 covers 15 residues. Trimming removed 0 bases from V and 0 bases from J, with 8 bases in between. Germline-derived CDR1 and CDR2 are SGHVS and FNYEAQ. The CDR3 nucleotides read TGTGCCAGCAGCTTAGCGCGCGATATGAACACTGAAGCTTTCTTT. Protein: CASSLARDMNTEAFF.

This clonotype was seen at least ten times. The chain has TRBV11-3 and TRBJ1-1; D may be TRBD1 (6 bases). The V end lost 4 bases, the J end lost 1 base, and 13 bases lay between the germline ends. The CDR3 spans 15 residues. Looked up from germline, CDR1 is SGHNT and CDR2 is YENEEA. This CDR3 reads CASSSDSQKNTEAFF. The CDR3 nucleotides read TGTGCCAGCAGCTCGGACAGCCAGAAGAACACTGAAGCTTTCTTT.

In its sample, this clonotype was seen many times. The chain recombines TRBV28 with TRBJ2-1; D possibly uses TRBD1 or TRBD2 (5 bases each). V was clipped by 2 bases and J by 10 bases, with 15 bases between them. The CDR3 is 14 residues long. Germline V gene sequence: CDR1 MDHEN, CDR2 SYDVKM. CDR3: CASSLSVGTQEQFF. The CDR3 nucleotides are TGTGCCAGCAGTTTAAGTGTCGGGACCCAGGAGCAGTTCTTC.